A selection of T cell receptor beta chains follows, all from one sample in a study of cytomegalovirus exposure and HLA in healthy donors. The assay was immunoSEQ multiplex PCR, and TCRdb's table has in-frame clones only and misses some. The sample yields about 140,000 clones, roughly 77% seen once. Sequenced sample: PBMCs. These receptors originate from a female donor in good health and CMV-seronegative. Both conserved end residues are part of each CDR3. A D gene is named only where the DNA matches it firmly. The size of a clone is reported for some rows only, either as once, few or many, or as a class for expanded clones.

d_call clone_size j_call v_call cdr3_nt cdr3_aa
TRBD2 NA TRBJ2-3 TRBV10-2 TGCGCCAGCAGTGAGTCGGGGCGGGGGGGAACAGATACGCAGTATTTT CASSESGRGGTDTQYF
TRBD1 NA TRBJ1-1 TRBV11-2 TGTGCCAGCAGCTCACTCCAGGGGGGAACTGAAGCTTTCTTT CASSSLQGGTEAFF
TRBD1 NA TRBJ1-4 TRBV6-1 TGTGCCAGCGCACTGGACAGGGGTGAAAAACTGTTTTTT CASALDRGEKLFF
TRBD2 NA TRBJ2-3 TRBV6-1 TGTGCCAGCAGTGAGCCGGGACTAGCTGATACGCAGTATTTT CASSEPGLADTQYF
NA NA TRBJ1-2 TRBV6-6 TGTGCCAGCAGGAGGTCCTATGGCTACACCTTC CASRRSYGYTF
NA once TRBJ2-7 TRBV30 TGTGCCTGGGGGCCCCGGGGAAGAGCCCACGAGCAGTACTTC CAWGPRGRAHEQYF
NA NA TRBJ2-5 TRBV5-1 TGCGCCAGCAGCTTGGCCGGTAAGAGGGCCGGGCGGCGTGGGGAGACCCAGTACTTC CASSLAGKRAGRRGETQYF
NA few TRBJ2-7 TRBV27 TGTGCCAGCAGTGGGTCAGGGGAGTCCTACGAGCAGTACTTC CASSGSGESYEQYF
NA few TRBJ2-1 TRBV7-9 TGTGCCAGCAGCTCCACGCGGGGACGGCGGAGTGCCTACAATGAGCAGTTCTTC CASSSTRGRRSAYNEQFF
TRBD2 few TRBJ2-1 TRBV10-2 TGCGCCAGCAGAAGCGGGGACTCCTACAATGAGCAGTTCTTC CASRSGDSYNEQFF